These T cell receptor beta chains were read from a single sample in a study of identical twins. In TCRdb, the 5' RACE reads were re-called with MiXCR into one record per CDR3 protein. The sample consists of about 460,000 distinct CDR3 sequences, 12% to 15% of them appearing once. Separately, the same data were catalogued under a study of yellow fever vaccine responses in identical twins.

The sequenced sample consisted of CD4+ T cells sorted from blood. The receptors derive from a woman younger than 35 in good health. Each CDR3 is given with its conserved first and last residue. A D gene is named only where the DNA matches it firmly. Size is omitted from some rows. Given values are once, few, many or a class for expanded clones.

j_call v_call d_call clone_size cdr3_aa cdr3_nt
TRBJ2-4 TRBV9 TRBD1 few CASSASMGQENIQYF TGTGCCAGCAGCGCTTCGATGGGACAGGAAAACATTCAGTACTTC
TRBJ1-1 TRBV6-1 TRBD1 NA CASSEGRGERLNTEAFF TGTGCCAGCAGTGAAGGCAGGGGGGAGAGGCTGAACACTGAAGCTTTCTTT
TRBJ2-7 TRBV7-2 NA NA CASSLDSRQYF TGTGCCAGCAGCTTAGACTCTCGGCAGTACTTC
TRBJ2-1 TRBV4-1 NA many CASSQEGGLYNEQFF TGCGCCAGCAGCCAAGAGGGGGGCCTATACAATGAGCAGTTCTTC
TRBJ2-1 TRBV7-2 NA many CASSLARSYTSEQFF TGTGCCAGCAGCTTAGCGCGGTCCTATACGAGTGAGCAGTTCTTC
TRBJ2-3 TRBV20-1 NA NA CSASPGLTDTQYF TGCAGTGCTAGTCCGGGTCTCACAGATACGCAGTATTTT
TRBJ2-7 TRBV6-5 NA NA CASSYQFGGTSYEQYF TGTGCCAGCAGTTACCAGTTTGGGGGGACCTCCTACGAGCAGTACTTC
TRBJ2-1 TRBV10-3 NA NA CAIRAAGTSNGGQFF TGTGCCATCAGGGCAGCCGGGACCTCGAACGGTGGGCAGTTCTTC
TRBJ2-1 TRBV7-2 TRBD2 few CASSLGGTSGRNEQFF TGTGCCAGCAGCTTAGGAGGGACTAGCGGGAGAAATGAGCAGTTCTTC
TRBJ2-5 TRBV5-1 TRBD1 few CASSSVPKTGDRGGKETQYF TGCGCCAGCAGCTCCGTCCCGAAGACCGGGGACAGGGGGGGTAAAGAGACCCAGTACTTC
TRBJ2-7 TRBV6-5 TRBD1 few CASSYSVAGTGAPYEQYF TGTGCCAGCAGTTACTCCGTGGCTGGGACAGGGGCCCCCTACGAGCAGTACTTC
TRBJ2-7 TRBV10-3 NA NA CAIRSSGYEQYF TGTGCCATCAGAAGTAGCGGTTACGAGCAGTACTTC
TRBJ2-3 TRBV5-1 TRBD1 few CASSPRQGSTDTQYF TGCGCCAGCAGCCCTAGACAGGGGAGCACAGATACGCAGTATTTT
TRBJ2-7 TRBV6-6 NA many CASKTDSYEQYF TGTGCCAGCAAAACGGACAGCTACGAGCAGTACTTC
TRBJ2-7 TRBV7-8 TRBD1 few CASSLVTGVVEYGEQYF TGTGCCAGCAGCTTAGTAACAGGGGTTGTGGAGTATGGGGAGCAGTACTTC
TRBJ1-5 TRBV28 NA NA CASSFSGSGQPQHF TGTGCCAGCAGTTTTTCAGGGAGCGGTCAGCCCCAGCATTTT
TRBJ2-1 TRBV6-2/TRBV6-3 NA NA CASSRGSYNEQFF TGTGCCAGCAGTAGGGGGTCGTACAATGAGCAGTTCTTC
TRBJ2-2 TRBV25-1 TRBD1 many CASRGVGQGIGELFF TGTGCCAGCAGAGGAGTGGGACAGGGGATCGGGGAGCTGTTTTTT
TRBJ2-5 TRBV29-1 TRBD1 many CSVFPGQRYQETQYF TGCAGCGTTTTCCCGGGACAGAGGTACCAAGAGACCCAGTACTTC
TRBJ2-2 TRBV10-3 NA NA CAISERTSTGELFF TGTGCCATCAGTGAGAGAACAAGCACCGGGGAGCTGTTTTTT
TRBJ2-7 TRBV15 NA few CATSRDIQTPYEQYF TGTGCCACCAGCAGAGATATTCAAACACCCTACGAGCAGTACTTC
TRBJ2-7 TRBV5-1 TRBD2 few CASSLMIGRAYEQYF TGCGCCAGCAGCTTGATGATCGGGAGGGCCTACGAGCAGTACTTC
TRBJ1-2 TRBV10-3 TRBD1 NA CAIGTGGSANYGYTF TGTGCCATCGGGACAGGGGGCAGTGCTAACTATGGCTACACCTTC
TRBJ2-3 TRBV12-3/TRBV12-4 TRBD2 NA CASSLAMGGESTDTQYF TGTGCCAGCAGTTTAGCAATGGGGGGGGAAAGCACAGATACGCAGTATTTT
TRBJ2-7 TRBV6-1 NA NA CASNRSPSSYEQYF TGTGCCAGCAATCGGTCTCCGAGCTCCTACGAGCAGTACTTC
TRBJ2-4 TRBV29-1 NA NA CSVVPLAKNIQYF TGCAGCGTTGTCCCCTTAGCCAAAAACATTCAGTACTTC
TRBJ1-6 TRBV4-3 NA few CASSQDPYRESPLHF TGCGCCAGCAGCCAGGACCCCTACAGGGAATCACCCCTCCACTTT
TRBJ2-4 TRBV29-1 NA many CSIIQGGKNIQYF TGCAGCATAATACAGGGAGGCAAAAACATTCAGTACTTC
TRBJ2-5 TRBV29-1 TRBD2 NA CSVGGLRGEVGETQYF TGCAGCGTTGGCGGGCTCCGGGGGGAGGTTGGAGAGACCCAGTACTTC
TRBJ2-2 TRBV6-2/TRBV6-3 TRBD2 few CASSLREGRITGELFF TGTGCCAGCAGCCTACGGGAGGGCCGGATCACCGGGGAGCTGTTTTTT
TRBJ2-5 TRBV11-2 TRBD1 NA CASSSTGGLQETQYF TGTGCCAGCAGCTCAACAGGGGGCCTTCAAGAGACCCAGTACTTC
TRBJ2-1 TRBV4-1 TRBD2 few CASTSGGNSYNEQFF TGCGCCAGCACCAGCGGGGGAAACTCCTACAATGAGCAGTTCTTC
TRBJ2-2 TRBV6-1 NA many CASSRRDSPSTGELFF TGTGCCAGCAGTCGCCGGGACTCCCCCTCGACCGGGGAGCTGTTTTTT
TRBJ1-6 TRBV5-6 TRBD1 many CASSLRQGNSPLHF TGTGCCAGCAGTCTACGACAGGGGAATTCACCCCTCCACTTT
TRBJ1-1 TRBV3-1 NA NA CASSQGQASTEAFF TGTGCCAGCAGCCAAGGACAGGCCTCGACTGAAGCTTTCTTT
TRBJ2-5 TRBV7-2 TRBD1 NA CASSLWTGAKIQETQYF TGTGCCAGCAGCTTATGGACAGGGGCCAAAATACAAGAGACCCAGTACTTC
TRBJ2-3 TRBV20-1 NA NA CSASTIGQPNTDTQYF TGCAGTGCTAGCACTATCGGGCAGCCGAACACAGATACGCAGTATTTT
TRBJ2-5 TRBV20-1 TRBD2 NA CSARVSGGHQETQYF TGCAGTGCTAGAGTCAGCGGGGGCCACCAAGAGACCCAGTACTTC
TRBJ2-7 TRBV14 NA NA CASSQAPKRSYEQYF TGTGCCAGCAGCCAAGCCCCAAAGAGATCCTACGAGCAGTACTTC
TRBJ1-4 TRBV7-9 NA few CASSLGRDGESNEKLFF TGTGCCAGCAGCTTAGGCCGGGACGGGGAATCGAATGAAAAACTGTTTTTT
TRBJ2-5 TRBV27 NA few CASSPLPGVTQVGTQYF TGTGCCAGCAGTCCCCTACCGGGGGTTACGCAGGTTGGGACCCAGTACTTC
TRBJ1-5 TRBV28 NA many CASSLVADNQPQHF TGTGCCAGCAGTTTAGTAGCCGACAATCAGCCCCAGCATTTT
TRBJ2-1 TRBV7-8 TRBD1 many CASSPRDRGYNEQFF TGTGCCAGCAGCCCCCGGGACAGGGGCTACAATGAGCAGTTCTTC
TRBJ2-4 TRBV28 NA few CASSSPTVAKNIQYF TGTGCCAGCAGTTCTCCTACAGTGGCCAAAAACATTCAGTACTTC
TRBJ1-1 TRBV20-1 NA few CSARDVRGLAEAFF TGCAGTGCTAGAGATGTACGGGGCCTGGCTGAAGCTTTCTTT
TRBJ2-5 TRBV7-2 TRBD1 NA CASSLVLVQGVRETQYF TGTGCCAGCAGCTTAGTGCTCGTACAGGGGGTCAGAGAGACCCAGTACTTC
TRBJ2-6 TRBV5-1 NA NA CASSLGWSGANVLTF TGCGCCAGCAGCTTGGGATGGTCTGGGGCCAACGTCCTGACTTTC
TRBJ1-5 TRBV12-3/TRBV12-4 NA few CASSRDTSIYQPQHF TGTGCCAGCAGTAGGGACACCAGTATCTATCAGCCCCAGCATTTT
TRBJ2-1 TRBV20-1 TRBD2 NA CSAPVSGAYNEQFF TGCAGTGCACCCGTCAGCGGGGCGTACAATGAGCAGTTCTTC
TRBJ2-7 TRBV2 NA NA CASRVTQGVGEQYF TGTGCCAGCAGGGTTACACAGGGAGTAGGCGAGCAGTACTTC
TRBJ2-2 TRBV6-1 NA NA CASSGRGAGLGELFF TGTGCCAGCAGTGGTCGGGGGGCAGGGCTCGGGGAGCTGTTTTTT
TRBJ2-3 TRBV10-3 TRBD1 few CAEKGDRATDTQYF TGTGCCGAAAAGGGGGACAGGGCCACAGATACGCAGTATTTT
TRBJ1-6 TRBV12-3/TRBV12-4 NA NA CASKPGKGSDSPLHF TGTGCCAGCAAGCCCGGGAAAGGGAGTGATTCACCCCTCCACTTT